This entry features one T cell receptor (beta chain) sequence. The assay was immunoSEQ multiplex PCR, and TCRdb's table has in-frame clones only and misses some. The sample lists 150,000 or so clones; 65% to 90% were seen once. V dropped 1 base and J dropped 0 bases, with 7 bases sitting between them. Germline V lookup: CDR1 LGHDT, CDR2 YNNKEL (reference sequence). The CDR3 runs 14 residues. This specimen comes from a study of blood T cell repertoires in COVID-19. Overall study context: The cDNA or gDNA used as material had been derived from T cells, B-cell-depleted T cells, or PBMCs.

The chain employs TRBV3-1 (or the pseudogene TRBV3-2) and TRBJ2-7; D unresolved. Sequenced material: peripheral blood. This TCR was recovered from a woman aged 45-59 years with acute or convalescent COVID-19. The CDR3 loop reads CASSQALLSYEQYF. CDR3 DNA sequence: TGTGCCAGCAGCCAAGCTCTACTCTCCTACGAGCAGTACTTC.